This T cell receptor beta chain was documented in a study of identical twins. Points from the study as a whole: Conclusions rested on cross-sectional statistics rather than following the same donors.

With no exceptions, donors were healthy Caucasians. Unique molecular identifiers were present on cDNA, and template switching added a universal primer site. Using its own MiXCR run on the 5' RACE reads, TCRdb lists one record per CDR3 protein. Of under 300,000 distinct CDR3 sequences in the sample, about 8% are singletons; the top ten hold less than 4%. As concerns this clonotype: The antigen is undetermined.

Germline V lookup: CDR1 SEHNR, CDR2 FQNEAQ (reference sequence). This CDR3 contains 14 residues. Trimming removed 5 bases at V and 1 base at J, with 8 bases between. This sample was also put to use in a study of yellow fever vaccine responses in identical twins. That source notes: Twins showed a vaccine T cell response that reportedly seemed partly convergent, partly personalized.

The rearrangement uses TRBV7-9 and TRBJ2-2; D perhaps matches TRBD1 (6 bases). The sample consisted of CD8+ T cells sorted from blood. This TCR was sampled from a woman between 18 and 30 years old in good health. The CDR3 region is CASSRTENTGELFF. The CDR3, as DNA: TGTGCCAGCAGCCGGACAGAGAACACCGGGGAGCTGTTTTTT.